A selection of T cell receptor beta chains follows, all from one sample in a study of blood T cell repertoires in COVID-19. TCRdb keeps only in-frame clones here, not all; method: immunoSEQ multiplex PCR. Of over 110,000 clones listed, 70% to 80% were seen once; the top ten hold approximately 4%. Sequenced material: peripheral blood. All receptors come from a man aged 55 to 70 with acute or convalescent COVID-19. CDR3s leave out the opening cysteine and the closing phenylalanine or tryptophan. The order of the fields is V gene, J gene, CDR3 protein.

TRBV5-1	TRBJ2-7	ASSLLQGAAYEQY
TRBV18	TRBJ2-2	ASSPPSGGAGELF
TRBV5-1	TRBJ2-6	ATKQGAPGANVLT
TRBV12-3/TRBV12-4	TRBJ2-3	ASSLPGGDTQY
TRBV3-1/TRBV3-2	TRBJ2-7	ASSQDFGLAGEQY
TRBV4-2	TRBJ2-2	ASSQEAGAGELF
TRBV7-2	TRBJ1-4	ASSFRRSETNEKLF
TRBV9	TRBJ2-3	ASNPGTSGTDTQY
TRBV9	TRBJ2-2	ASSVGSGATGELF
TRBV7-2	TRBJ1-3	ASSLAADGNTIY
TRBV5-6	TRBJ1-3	ASSLEQLGLSGNTIY
TRBV18	TRBJ2-2	ASSPPPGSGTTNTGELF
TRBV7-2	TRBJ2-2	ASSFGRASGELF
TRBV7-2	TRBJ1-2	ASSPPGRGDGYT
TRBV7-8	TRBJ2-1	ASSLGLAGVMDNEQF
TRBV28	TRBJ2-7	ASSPIWALSSYEQY
TRBV7-9	TRBJ1-4	ASSLRPTGGQLNEKLF
TRBV5-1	TRBJ1-1	ASSLSGTGGTEAF
TRBV28	TRBJ2-1	ASRRDRFDEQF
TRBV5-1	TRBJ2-1	ASSREGRNEQF
TRBV19	TRBJ2-3	ASSELAGDPDTQY
TRBV6-5	TRBJ1-2	ASSYSYGGYT
TRBV30	TRBJ1-2	AGDTYGYT
TRBV7-8	TRBJ1-4	ASSDRDTPTNEKLF
TRBV6-5	TRBJ1-1	ASSPRLLNTEAF
TRBV5-1	TRBJ1-1	ASSQQTGGNTEAF
TRBV28	TRBJ1-2	ASSLGSTAGYGYT
TRBV28	TRBJ1-2	ASSFGGYT
TRBV28	TRBJ2-2	ASRGQGAASVGELF
TRBV4-3	TRBJ1-1	ASSQRHSNTEAF
TRBV9	TRBJ1-3	ASSVAGTGISGNTIY
TRBV29-1	TRBJ2-3	SVEEGTDTQY
TRBV3-1/TRBV3-2	TRBJ1-1	ASSQTENTEAF
TRBV6-5	TRBJ1-2	ASSGGATGTGYT
TRBV2	TRBJ1-3	ASTLGGAFSGNTIY
TRBV28	TRBJ2-7	ASSDNGGSSYEQY
TRBV18	TRBJ1-5	ASSLGQAADPQH
TRBV30	TRBJ1-5	AWSEGQGNQPQH
TRBV27	TRBJ1-3	ASSPAGQAGNTIY
TRBV28	TRBJ1-3	ASSLSFTGNTIY
TRBV7-2	TRBJ2-1	ASSLVTSGRNEQF
TRBV3-1/TRBV3-2	TRBJ1-2	ASTNSPSDYGYT
TRBV6-5	TRBJ1-5	ASRPTSNQPQH
TRBV3-1/TRBV3-2	TRBJ2-7	ASSQVVGVYEQY
TRBV19	TRBJ2-1	ASTLAGGLDREQF
TRBV11-1	TRBJ2-1	ASSLPGGSYNEQF
TRBV5-1	TRBJ2-7	ASSSVGVTSSYEQY
TRBV6-2/TRBV6-3	TRBJ1-1	ASSYPVMNTEAF
TRBV7-6	TRBJ1-2	ASSPTGNYGYT
TRBV19	TRBJ2-1	ASSLRTSGPYNEQF
TRBV14	TRBJ1-1	ASSRQMNTEAF
TRBV28	TRBJ2-7	ASNTLTSGFSYEQY
TRBV5-1	TRBJ2-3	ASSPEGASDTQY
TRBV6-5	TRBJ1-2	ASIKTGAAGYT
TRBV6-5	TRBJ2-7	ASTRSPSSYEQY
TRBV25-1	TRBJ1-2	ASSDPGAGYT
TRBV19	TRBJ1-2	ASTGQGINYGYT
TRBV7-9	TRBJ2-7	ASRAGASYEQY
TRBV28	TRBJ2-5	ASSLRQGAYQETQY